A single sample gave rise to the 12 T cell receptor beta chains below, sequenced in a study of cytomegalovirus exposure and HLA in healthy donors. Researchers ran the PCR with 60 Vbeta and 13 Jbeta primers. Clones were sequenced by immunoSEQ multiplex PCR, and TCRdb holds only the in-frame ones, with some missing. The sample lists under 200,000 clones; 75% to 85% were seen once. Input material: PBMCs. Every receptor here comes from a girl aged 2-9 years in good health and CMV-seropositive.

The J gene is TRBJ2-7, the V gene TRBV27; the D gene is possibly TRBD2 (6 bases). The V end was cut by 8 bases, the J end by 7 bases, with 18 bases between. The CDR3 has 13 amino acids. CDR1 is MNHEY and CDR2 is SMNVEV in the germline V gene (reference sequence). The CDR3 coding sequence is TGTGCCAGCGCCGGAGGGACGGTTCTAGAGCAGTACTTC. Residues: CASAGGTVLEQYF.

The chain carries TRBV27 and TRBJ1-1; D perhaps matches TRBD1 (5 bases). The CDR3 loop spans 14 amino acids. With 5 bases removed from V and 8 bases from J, the gap between germline ends came to 18 bases. Germline V gene data show CDR1 as MNHEY and CDR2 as SMNVEV (reference sequence). Here the CDR3 DNA reads TGTGCCAGCAGTCTTCGCGGGGCGCGGAAAGAAGCTTTCTTT. Amino acids: CASSLRGARKEAFF.

V is TRBV5-6 and J is TRBJ2-1, with TRBD2 matching over 8 bases. CDR3 length: 17 amino acids. Germline V gene data show CDR1 as SGHDT and CDR2 as YYEEEE. V dropped 4 bases and J dropped 0; count of bases not matched to a gene: 9. CDR3 sequence (DNA): TGTGCCAGCAGCCCCTGGTTAGCGGGACTCTCCTACAATGAGCAGTTCTTC. This gives the protein CASSPWLAGLSYNEQFF.

This clone was counted a single time. The J gene is TRBJ1-2, the V gene TRBV6-1, with 7 nucleotides matching TRBD1. V shed 6 bases and J 2 bases; nucleotides not matched to a gene: 0. Germline V gene sequence: CDR1 MNHNS, CDR2 SASEGT. This CDR3 spans 12 amino acids. CDR3 DNA sequence: TGTGCCAGCAGGACAGGGAACTATGGCTACACCTTC. Residues: CASRTGNYGYTF.

This CDR3 reads CASSLDESGQWASTGELFF. DNA for the CDR3: TGTGCCAGCAGTTTAGACGAGAGTGGACAGTGGGCATCCACCGGGGAGCTGTTTTTT. V and J are TRBV27 and TRBJ2-2; D might be TRBD1 (6 bases). This CDR3 has 19 residues. The V end lost 2 bases, the J end lost 4 bases, and 23 bases lay between the germline ends. Germline lookup yields CDR1 MNHEY and CDR2 SMNVEV (reference sequence).

The gene calls are TRBV28 and TRBJ1-1; D not certain. Trimming cost V 6 bases and J 5 bases, with 13 bases left between them. Looked up from germline, CDR1 is MDHEN and CDR2 is SYDVKM. The CDR3 consists of 13 residues. CDR3 in DNA: TGTGCCAGCAGCCCCCCCGGGGAGACTGAAGCTTTCTTT. Translating gives CASSPPGETEAFF.

This chain links TRBV2 with TRBJ2-3; D gene uncertain. Trimming cost V 7 bases and J 2 bases, with 4 bases left between them. Germline assignment: CDR1 SNHLY and CDR2 FYNNEI. The CDR3 is 11 residues long. CDR3 protein: CASTYTDTQYF. Written as DNA, the CDR3 is TGTGCCAGCACTTACACAGATACGCAGTATTTT.

The V and J genes are TRBV9 and TRBJ2-7; a weak D match, TRBD1 (5 bases). Germline V gene lookup returns CDR1 SGDLS and CDR2 YYNGEE. Trimming took 0 bases from V and 4 from J, leaving 14 bases between them. The CDR3 consists of 15 residues. In DNA form, the CDR3 reads TGTGCCAGCAGCGTAGCTACTGGGGCCGTTTACGAGCAGTACTTC. It codes for CASSVATGAVYEQYF.

Only a few counts were recorded for this clone. The chain links TRBV10-3 to TRBJ2-2; 7 nucleotides match TRBD1. The trim removed 9 bases at V and 7 bases at J, leaving 14 bases unmatched. The CDR3 is 15 amino acids. Per the germline V gene, CDR1 is ENHRY and CDR2 is SYGVKD. CDR3 sequence (DNA): TGTGCCATTGGACTTGACAGGGTATATGGCGGGGAGCTGTTTTTT. Translated, it gives CAIGLDRVYGGELFF.

Only one count was recorded for this clone. V gene TRBV6-5 combines with J gene TRBJ1-2; D may be TRBD1 (6 bases). Trimming left V 6 bases short and J 8 bases short, with 13 bases between. This CDR3 has 12 residues. Germline V gives CDR1 MNHEY, CDR2 SVGAGI. The CDR3 DNA reads TGTGCCAGCAGACGCGGACAGTGGGGCTACACCTTC. It is translated as CASRRGQWGYTF.

The chain links TRBV6-4 to TRBJ1-1, with 8 bases matching TRBD1. Losses at the gene ends were 6 bases for V and 2 bases for J; bases not matched to a gene: 2. Germline loops: CDR1 MRHNA, CDR2 SNTAGT. This CDR3 is 13 amino acids long. The CDR3 DNA sequence: TGTGCCAGCAGCAGGGGGCTAAACACTGAAGCTTTCTTT. Residues: CASSRGLNTEAFF.

This clone was detected only once. This chain connects TRBV15 to TRBJ2-3; 12 bases agree with TRBD2. This CDR3 is 17 amino acids long. Germline trimming cut 5 bases from V and 4 bases from J; bases unmatched to any gene: 10. Germline assignment: CDR1 LNHNV and CDR2 YYDKDF (reference sequence). The CDR3 nucleotides read TGTGCCACCAGCCCCCTAGCGGGAGGGCCGTTGGCAGATACGCAGTATTTT. Its translation: CATSPLAGGPLADTQYF.